A single T cell receptor (beta chain) is shown here with its context. Its antigen remains unidentified. This record comes from a study of T cells after yellow fever vaccination. Study findings and constraints: Faster peaking, at day 5 versus 15, marked a secondary response that was weaker.

Trimming took 1 base from V and 3 from J, leaving 7 bases between them. The CDR3 runs to 13 residues. In germline, CDR1 is DFQATT, CDR2 SNEGSKA (reference sequence). MiXCR, run by TCRdb on the 5' RACE reads, gives a single entry per CDR3 protein. Counted here are under 700,000 distinct CDR3 sequences, roughly a sixth occurring once; the ten biggest clones make up around 15%. The TCR comes from a man between 18 and 29 years old who received the YFV17D yellow fever vaccine. This specimen was PBMCs, taken 4 to 5 days after the first yellow fever vaccination. The rearrangement uses TRBV20-1 and TRBJ1-5; no definite D call. The CDR3 bases are TGCAGTGCTAGAGTCCAGGTCAATCAGCCCCAGCATTTT. Translation gives CSARVQVNQPQHF.